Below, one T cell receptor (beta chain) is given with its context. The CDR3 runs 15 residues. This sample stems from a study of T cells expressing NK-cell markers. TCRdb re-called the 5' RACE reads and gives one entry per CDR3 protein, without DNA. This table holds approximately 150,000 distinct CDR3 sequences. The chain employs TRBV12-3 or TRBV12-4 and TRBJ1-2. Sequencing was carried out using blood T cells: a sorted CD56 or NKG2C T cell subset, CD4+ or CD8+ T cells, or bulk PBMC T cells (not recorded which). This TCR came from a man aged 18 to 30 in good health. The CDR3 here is CASSRDSPQDYGYTF.